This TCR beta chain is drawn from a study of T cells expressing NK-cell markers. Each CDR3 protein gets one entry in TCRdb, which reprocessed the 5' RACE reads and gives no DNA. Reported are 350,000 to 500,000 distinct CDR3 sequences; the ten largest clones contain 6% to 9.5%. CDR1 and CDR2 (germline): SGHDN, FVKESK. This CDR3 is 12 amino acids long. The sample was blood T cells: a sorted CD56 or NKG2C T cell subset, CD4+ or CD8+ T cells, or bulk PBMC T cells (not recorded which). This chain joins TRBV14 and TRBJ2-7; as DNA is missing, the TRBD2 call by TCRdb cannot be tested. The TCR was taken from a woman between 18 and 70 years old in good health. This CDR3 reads CASSRSPGEQYF.